The 18 T cell receptor beta chains listed next were all sequenced from one sample in a study of chemoradiotherapy in HPV16-positive cancers (dated by TCRdb to about 2022). Library prep was done by the immunoSEQ multiplex PCR assay. Held by TCRdb, this immuneACCESS table contains in-frame sequences only and omits some clones. Under half of the omission traces to an unresolved V gene where checked; the cause of the rest is unknown. In all, the sample holds over 8,000 clones, and more than 70% of those were seen once. 2% to 2.5% of the sample goes to the ten largest clones. The material sequenced was blood, taken from a patient who underwent chemoradiotherapy. These TCRs come from a human donor with HPV-associated anogenital cancer.

The V gene is TRBV10-3, the J gene TRBJ2-5; the D gene is possibly TRBD2 (7 bases). V was cut by 0 bases and J by 4 bases, with 12 bases left in between. This CDR3 has 15 amino acids. The germline CDR1 and CDR2 sequences are ENHRY and SYGVKD. The CDR3: CAISESGGGGETQYF. For the CDR3, the DNA is TGTGCCATCAGTGAGTCAGGGGGAGGGGGAGAGACCCAGTACTTC.

V usage is TRBV4-1 and J usage is TRBJ1-1; the D gene is possibly TRBD1 (5 bases). V lost 0 bases to trimming and J lost 1 base, with 9 bases between them. The CDR3 is 15 amino acids. The germline CDR1 and CDR2 sequences are MGHRA and YSYEKL. CDR3 loop: CASSQDGARNTEAFF. CDR3 nucleotides: TGCGCCAGCAGCCAAGATGGGGCTAGGAACACTGAAGCTTTCTTT.

Written as DNA, the CDR3 is TGTGCCAGCAGCTTAGAGGGCGGGACAGGGGTGGAAAAACTGTTTTTT. It encodes CASSLEGGTGVEKLFF. This chain connects TRBV7-2 to TRBJ1-4, with 10 nucleotides matching TRBD1. The ends lost 1 base at V and 8 bases at J; junction bases unmatched: 7. The CDR3 runs to 16 residues. Germline V CDR1 and CDR2: SGHTA, FQGNSA.

This chain connects TRBV7-2 to TRBJ1-6; TRBD1 is a possible D gene (5 bases). The ends were cut back, 2 bases at V and 10 bases at J, with 12 bases in the middle. This CDR3 region has 14 residues. CDR1 and CDR2 (germline): SGHTA, FQGNSA. In DNA, the CDR3 is TGTGCCAGCAGCTTAACCCAGGGCGGGTCACCCCTCCACTTT. This codes for CASSLTQGGSPLHF.

The CDR3 region has the DNA TGTGCCAGCAGCTTAGGACAGGCTAGTAATTCACCCCTCCACTTT. It is translated as CASSLGQASNSPLHF. This chain uses TRBV7-6 with TRBJ1-6; perhaps TRBD1 as D (6 bases). The CDR3 is made up of 15 amino acids. Germline V lookup: CDR1 SGHVS, CDR2 FNYEAQ. Trimming took 1 base from V and 6 from J, leaving 10 bases between them.

The chain employs TRBV10-3 and TRBJ1-5, with D possibly being TRBD1 (5 bases). Germline CDR1 ENHRY, CDR2 SYGVKD. CDR3 size: 14 residues. The germline V and J ends were trimmed by 0 bases and 6 bases, with 9 bases remaining between them. The CDR3 protein is CAISESRGAQPQHF. CDR3 bases: TGTGCCATCAGTGAGTCGAGAGGGGCTCAGCCCCAGCATTTT.

The gene calls are TRBV20-1 and TRBJ2-7, with D hard to call. CDR1 and CDR2 from the germline V gene are DFQATT and SNEGSKA (reference sequence). V was clipped by 2 bases and J by 3 bases, with 5 bases between them. This CDR3 contains 11 residues. CDR3 in DNA: TGCAGTGCTAGATGGAACTACGAGCAGTACTTC. It translates to CSARWNYEQYF.

The V gene is TRBV7-3, the J gene TRBJ2-5; 9 bases fit TRBD1. Germline V gene data show CDR1 as SGHTA and CDR2 as FQGTGA. After removal of 3 bases from V and 1 base from J, the junction contained 3 bases not matched to a gene. This CDR3 comprises 15 residues. CDR3 protein: CASSLTGGSQETQYF. The CDR3 DNA sequence: TGTGCCAGCAGCTTGACAGGGGGGTCCCAAGAGACCCAGTACTTC.

V is TRBV5-4 and J is TRBJ1-2, with 9 bases aligning to TRBD1. The CDR3 has 14 amino acids. Germline CDR1 and CDR2: SGHNT and YYREEE (reference sequence). V dropped 8 bases and J dropped 12; count of bases not matched to a gene: 17. CDR3 in DNA: TGTGCCAGTAAAATCGGTGGACAGGGGCCTGGGGACACCTTC. Translation gives CASKIGGQGPGDTF.

The V call is TRBV5-1, the J call TRBJ1-2; TRBD1 agrees at 9 bases. J was trimmed by 6 bases and V by 2 bases; bases with no gene match: 8. CDR3 length: 15 amino acids. CDR1 is SGHRS, CDR2 YFSETQ, per germline. DNA of the CDR3: TGCGCCAGCAGCTTCGGACAGGGGACCAAGAATGGCTACACCTTC. It codes for CASSFGQGTKNGYTF.

A single count supports this clone. The gene calls are TRBV12-5 and TRBJ2-7, with D maybe TRBD1 (5 bases). This CDR3 comprises 13 residues. From germline, CDR1 is LGHNT and CDR2 FRNRAP. With 6 bases removed from V and 6 bases from J, the gap between germline ends came to 15 bases. The CDR3 reads CASGPTGFGEQYF. The CDR3 DNA is TGTGCTAGTGGCCCTACAGGTTTTGGCGAGCAGTACTTC.

The rearrangement links TRBV6-6 to TRBJ1-1; no firm D call. The germline CDR1 and CDR2 sequences are MNHNY and SVGAGI (reference sequence). Trimming removed 8 bases at V and 1 base at J, with 5 bases between. The CDR3 spans 11 residues. CDR3 protein: CASSANTEAFF. The DNA of the CDR3 is TGTGCCAGCTCCGCGAACACTGAAGCTTTCTTT.

V usage is TRBV6-1 and J usage is TRBJ2-7; D is unresolved. The CDR3 contains 11 residues. The germline gives CDR1 MNHNS, CDR2 SASEGT. The ends were cut back, 2 bases at V and 2 bases at J, with 1 base in the middle. The CDR3 coding sequence is TGTGCCAGCAGTGAACCCTACGAGCAGTACTTC. Translating it yields CASSEPYEQYF.

CDR3 DNA: TGCGCCAGCAGTGAGACGGCGAACTCCTACAATGAGCAGTTCTTC. Its protein product is CASSETANSYNEQFF. J is TRBJ2-1 and V is TRBV5-1; D is unresolved. V was pared by 5 bases and J by 0 bases, with 12 bases between. Germline V gene lookup returns CDR1 SGHRS and CDR2 YFSETQ. The CDR3 is made up of 15 amino acids.

The J gene is TRBJ2-7, the V gene TRBV28, with D hard to call. The CDR3 sequence is 13 residues long. The V end was cut by 6 bases, the J end by 4 bases, with 13 bases between. Germline CDR1 reads MDHEN; CDR2 reads SYDVKM. The CDR3 here is CASSLSSYYEQYF. The DNA of the CDR3 is TGTGCCAGCAGCCTATCAAGTTATTACGAGCAGTACTTC.

The chain carries TRBV16 and TRBJ1-6; D call uncertain. This CDR3 contains 14 residues. Between the trimmed V and J ends, which lost 5 bases and 5 bases, there was a span of 10 bases. In germline, CDR1 is KGHSY, CDR2 FQNENV. CDR3 nucleotide sequence: TGTGCCAGCAGCGTAGTGGTCGATAATTCACCCCTCCACTTT. It encodes CASSVVVDNSPLHF.

This CDR3 is CASSLPAGGVVYGYTF. The CDR3 DNA follows: TGTGCCAGCAGCTTGCCTGCAGGGGGCGTAGTCTATGGCTACACCTTC. The chain recombines TRBV5-4 with TRBJ1-2, with 8 bases fitting TRBD1. The ends lost 1 base at V and 4 bases at J; junction bases unmatched: 9. CDR1 and CDR2 (germline): SGHNT, YYREEE (reference sequence). This CDR3 comprises 16 residues.

The rearrangement links TRBV5-4 to TRBJ2-7, with TRBD1 matching over 7 bases. This CDR3 has 14 amino acids. Germline CDR1 and CDR2: SGHNT and YYREEE (reference sequence). V lost 5 bases to trimming and J lost 3 bases; unmatched junction nucleotides: 8. The CDR3 DNA reads TGTGCCAGCAGATCACAGGGGTCGGACTACGAGCAGTACTTC. It specifies CASRSQGSDYEQYF.